This T cell receptor (beta chain) appears in the sequencing data of a study of shared clonotypes between healthy human individuals. Points on this clone: The target antigen is unknown.

Germline V gene sequence: CDR1 SNHLY, CDR2 FYNNEI. V was trimmed by 1 base and J by 2 bases, leaving 6 bases between them. The CDR3 is made up of 14 amino acids. In unsorted samples, genomic DNA was obtained using 85 million to 90 million PBMCs. Study outcomes and limitations: Among donors, clonotype sharing was expected to be affected by sequencing depth.

Unsorted PBMC DNA sequencing spanned ten immunoSEQ deep assay plates. Only in-frame clones appear in the TCRdb table, and some are missing; sequencing was by immunoSEQ multiplex PCR. The sample records more than 450,000 clones, roughly 78% being singletons. The source of this sequence is a woman aged 40 to 50 in good health. Some clones in this sample may be carry-over from other donors' samples. V and J are TRBV2 and TRBJ1-5; D uncertain. Sequenced input: PBMCs. The CDR3, as DNA: TGTGCCAGCAGTGAAGAATGGGGCAATCAGCCCCAGCATTTT. Translated: CASSEEWGNQPQHF.